This TCR beta chain was recorded in a study of T cells after yellow fever vaccination. MiXCR was run by TCRdb on the 5' RACE reads, yielding one entry per CDR3 protein. In the table there are 620,000 or so distinct CDR3 sequences, 17% of which are singletons. There are a few counts of this clonotype. Germline V gene lookup returns CDR1 DFQATT and CDR2 SNEGSKA (reference sequence). The CDR3 consists of 13 residues. The junction had 4 bases not matched to a gene; V was cut back by 3 bases and J by 3 bases. This chain uses TRBV20-1 with TRBJ2-7, with TRBD2 matching 8 bases. This TCR came from a man younger than 30 who received the YFV17D yellow fever vaccine. The specimen was PBMCs, collected about 5 days after the first yellow fever vaccination. The CDR3 sequence is CSASAGGLYEQYF. CDR3 nucleotides: TGCAGTGCTAGTGCGGGGGGACTCTACGAGCAGTACTTC.